This TCR beta chain was captured in a study of blood T cell repertoires in COVID-19. Study as a whole: Specimens from acute and convalescent COVID-19 originated in the United States, Italy and Spain. T cells, B-cell-depleted T cells, or PBMCs provided the cDNA or gDNA that served as material.

Some clones are missing from TCRdb's copy, which holds only in-frame ones; the method was immunoSEQ multiplex PCR. The sample records about 88,000 clones, 89% being singletons. CDR1 is DFQATT, CDR2 SNEGSKA, per germline (reference sequence). V lost 3 bases to trimming and J lost 5 bases, with 19 bases between them. The CDR3 is made up of 15 amino acids. The sample holds one count of this clone. V gene TRBV20-1 combines with J gene TRBJ2-5; a weak D match, TRBD1 (6 bases). This TCR came from an elderly woman with active COVID-19. The sequenced material came from peripheral blood. This CDR3 reads CSASGVMQGRETQYF. In nucleotides, the CDR3 is TGCAGTGCTAGTGGGGTTATGCAGGGGCGCGAGACCCAGTACTTC.